The rows below give T cell receptor beta chains drawn from one sample of a study of blood T cell repertoires in COVID-19. The protocol was immunoSEQ multiplex PCR, while the TCRdb copy is restricted to in-frame clones and leaves out a portion. The sample has approximately 220,000 clones; more than 75% are singletons. Sequenced: PBMCs or T cells enriched from blood (not recorded which). These receptor sequences come from a woman aged 40 to 50 with acute COVID-19. CDR3s include the opening cysteine and the closing phenylalanine or tryptophan. Each record gives: clone size, D gene, J gene, CDR3 length, V gene, CDR3 protein, CDR3 DNA. The D gene is left open where the match is weak. A clone size is listed for some rows: how often the clone was seen (once, few, many), or a class if it is expanded.

>NA|TRBD1|TRBJ1-1|15|TRBV6-5
CASKIAGQPYTEAFF
TGTGCCAGCAAAATCGCGGGACAGCCTTACACTGAAGCTTTCTTT
>NA|NA|TRBJ2-7|14|TRBV10-3
CATRTLTETYEQYF
TGTGCCACCCGTACCCTGACAGAGACCTACGAGCAGTACTTC
>NA|NA|TRBJ1-1|13|TRBV7-9
CASSLARNTEAFF
TGTGCCAGCAGCTTAGCGCGTAACACTGAAGCTTTCTTT
>once|NA|TRBJ2-2|15|TRBV4-3
CASSQDSRGTGELFF
TGCGCCAGCAGCCAAGACTCCCGAGGCACCGGGGAGCTGTTTTTT
>NA|NA|TRBJ2-5|11|TRBV5-6
CASSHKETQYF
TGTGCCAGCAGCCACAAAGAGACCCAGTACTTC
>NA|TRBD1|TRBJ1-2|16|TRBV7-8
CASSLGQDSYYYGYTF
TGTGCCAGCAGCCTGGGACAGGACTCCTACTACTATGGCTACACCTTC
>few|TRBD2|TRBJ2-1|16|TRBV6-6
CASSWGLAERSNEQFF
TGTGCCAGCAGTTGGGGACTAGCCGAAAGGAGCAATGAGCAGTTCTTC
>NA|TRBD1|TRBJ1-5|15|TRBV19
CASSSTGYSNQPQHF
TGTGCCAGTAGCTCGACAGGGTATAGCAATCAGCCCCAGCATTTT
>NA|NA|TRBJ1-1|13|TRBV27
CASLGWASTEAFF
TGTGCCAGCTTGGGCTGGGCATCGACTGAAGCTTTCTTT
>NA|NA|TRBJ1-5|13|TRBV2
CASGGRDNQPQHF
TGTGCCAGCGGCGGGAGAGACAATCAGCCCCAGCATTTT
>NA|NA|TRBJ1-5|15|TRBV7-8
CASSLGRDYNQPQHF
TGTGCCAGCAGCTTAGGTCGGGATTACAATCAGCCCCAGCATTTT
>NA|NA|TRBJ1-5|15|TRBV4-1
CASSHEGRGNQPQHF
TGCGCCAGCAGCCATGAGGGAAGGGGCAATCAGCCCCAGCATTTT
>NA|NA|TRBJ2-2|15|TRBV11-3
CASSLGGQGTGELFF
TGTGCCAGCAGCTTGGGGGGGCAGGGCACCGGGGAGCTGTTTTTT
>NA|TRBD2|TRBJ2-7|17|TRBV9
CASSVSVTQAGANEQYF
TGTGCCAGCAGCGTTTCTGTAACGCAGGCGGGAGCCAACGAGCAGTACTTC
>once|NA|TRBJ2-2|14|TRBV28
CASSLGRNTGELFF
TGTGCCAGCAGTTTAGGGCGGAACACCGGGGAGCTGTTTTTT
>NA|NA|TRBJ2-7|13|TRBV5-4
CASSSPREDEQYF
TGTGCCAGCAGCTCACCGAGGGAGGACGAGCAGTACTTC
>few|TRBD1|TRBJ2-1|15|TRBV11-3
CASSPGTGWDNEQFF
TGTGCCAGCAGCCCCGGGACAGGGTGGGACAATGAGCAGTTCTTC